The present entry profiles one T cell receptor (beta chain) with its context. Its target is unknown. The entry originates in a study of response to subunit inactivated influenza vaccine. Study results and caveats: New T cells are recruited in small numbers by each seasonal influenza vaccination, according to the authors' suggestion.

TCRdb reprocessed the RT-PCR reads via MiXCR and lists one record per CDR3 protein. The sample contains some 800,000 distinct CDR3 sequences, around 20% of which appear only once. Trimming removed 0 bases from V and 3 bases from J; junction bases left unmatched: 4. This CDR3 comprises 16 residues. CDR1 and CDR2 from the germline V gene are MGHRA and YSYEKL. Sequences were derived from PBMCs from blood, sampled 4 to 6 days after vaccination. The rearrangement uses TRBV4-1 and TRBJ2-7; TRBD2 agrees at 11 bases. The receptor was isolated from a man aged 45-65 years who received an inactivated influenza vaccine. The CDR3 sequence is CASSQDPTSGIYEQYF. The CDR3 DNA follows: TGCGCCAGCAGCCAAGATCCGACTAGCGGGATCTACGAGCAGTACTTC.